Listed below are T cell receptor beta chains from one sample, sequenced in a study of blood T cells in healthy people across ages. TCRdb passed the 5' RACE reads through MiXCR, listing each CDR3 protein once. Among around 1,000,000 distinct CDR3 sequences listed, about 23% were seen once. The same specimen was also included in a second study, on T cells of mothers and their children.

The sequencing sample was made of blood. The receptors shown here come from a girl aged 2 to 10 in good health. Both conserved end residues are part of each CDR3. The order of the fields is D gene, V gene, J gene, clone size, CDR3 DNA, CDR3 protein. A D gene is named only where the DNA matches it firmly. Not every row has a clone size; where given, it reads once, few, many or a size class.

d_gene: .; v_gene: TRBV4-1; j_gene: TRBJ1-2; abundance: once; CDR3nt: TGCGCCAGCAGCCCCCAGAGGGGAGGTGGCTATGGCTACACCTTC; CDR3aa: CASSPQRGGGYGYTF
d_gene: TRBD1; v_gene: TRBV27; j_gene: TRBJ2-7; abundance: .; CDR3nt: TGTGCCAGCAGTTTAGAAACGACAGGGTCCACCTACGAGCAGTACTTC; CDR3aa: CASSLETTGSTYEQYF
d_gene: .; v_gene: TRBV6-1; j_gene: TRBJ1-5; abundance: .; CDR3nt: TGTGCCAGCAGTGATGGGAGGACGGCTGATCAGCCCCAGCATTTT; CDR3aa: CASSDGRTADQPQHF
d_gene: .; v_gene: TRBV25-1; j_gene: TRBJ2-7; abundance: few; CDR3nt: TGTGCCAGCAGTGCTACGGGTGGCTCCTACGAGCAGTACTTC; CDR3aa: CASSATGGSYEQYF
d_gene: TRBD1; v_gene: TRBV27; j_gene: TRBJ1-4; abundance: .; CDR3nt: TGTGCCAGCAGTTTAAGCGGGGGACAGACTAATGAAAAACTGTTTTTT; CDR3aa: CASSLSGGQTNEKLFF
d_gene: TRBD2; v_gene: TRBV12-3/TRBV12-4; j_gene: TRBJ2-5; abundance: few; CDR3nt: TGTGCCAGCAGTTTTTTAGCGGGGGAGACCCAGTACTTC; CDR3aa: CASSFLAGETQYF
d_gene: TRBD2; v_gene: TRBV7-2; j_gene: TRBJ2-7; abundance: .; CDR3nt: TGTGCCAGCAGCCCCTCTAGCGGGAGTCCGTTAAAGTACGAGCAGTACTTC; CDR3aa: CASSPSSGSPLKYEQYF
d_gene: .; v_gene: TRBV12-3/TRBV12-4; j_gene: TRBJ1-6; abundance: few; CDR3nt: TGTGCCAGCAGCTCCCGGCAACTTAATTCACCCCTCCACTTT; CDR3aa: CASSSRQLNSPLHF
d_gene: TRBD1; v_gene: TRBV5-6; j_gene: TRBJ2-1; abundance: .; CDR3nt: TGTGCCAGCAGCCCAGTCGCGGGACAGGGCAACAATGAGCAGTTCTTC; CDR3aa: CASSPVAGQGNNEQFF
d_gene: .; v_gene: TRBV28; j_gene: TRBJ2-1; abundance: .; CDR3nt: TGTGCCAGCAGTCACCGGGAGTACAATGAGCAGTTCTTC; CDR3aa: CASSHREYNEQFF
d_gene: TRBD2; v_gene: TRBV9; j_gene: TRBJ2-1; abundance: .; CDR3nt: TGTGCCAGCAGCGTAGAACTAGCGGGGGGCAATGAGCAGTTCTTC; CDR3aa: CASSVELAGGNEQFF
d_gene: .; v_gene: TRBV24-1; j_gene: TRBJ1-2; abundance: .; CDR3nt: TGTGCCACCAGTGGCCCCAGTGGATCGCTTTATGGCTACACCTTC; CDR3aa: CATSGPSGSLYGYTF
d_gene: .; v_gene: TRBV9; j_gene: TRBJ1-2; abundance: .; CDR3nt: TGTGCCAGCAGCAAAGGGGGGGGTGACTATGGCTACACCTTC; CDR3aa: CASSKGGGDYGYTF
d_gene: .; v_gene: TRBV6-1; j_gene: TRBJ1-4; abundance: few; CDR3nt: TGTGCCACCACCGGCACACTGAATGAAAAACTGTTTTTT; CDR3aa: CATTGTLNEKLFF
d_gene: .; v_gene: TRBV5-1; j_gene: TRBJ1-1; abundance: few; CDR3nt: TGCGCCAGCAGCTTTGGGGGGTATGGCACTGAAGCTTTCTTT; CDR3aa: CASSFGGYGTEAFF
d_gene: .; v_gene: TRBV18; j_gene: TRBJ2-5; abundance: few; CDR3nt: TGTGCCAGCTCATACCTCCGGGGCGTGGAGACCCAGTACTTC; CDR3aa: CASSYLRGVETQYF
d_gene: .; v_gene: TRBV28; j_gene: TRBJ1-5; abundance: few; CDR3nt: TGTGCCAGCAGTTTTTTTCTACCCGATCGGGTTCAGCCCCAGCATTTT; CDR3aa: CASSFFLPDRVQPQHF
d_gene: .; v_gene: TRBV20-1; j_gene: TRBJ2-1; abundance: few; CDR3nt: TGCAGTGCTAGTTTGCGAGAGAGCTCCTACAATGAGCAGTTCTTC; CDR3aa: CSASLRESSYNEQFF
d_gene: TRBD1; v_gene: TRBV6-2/TRBV6-3; j_gene: TRBJ2-7; abundance: .; CDR3nt: TGTGCCAGCAGTCCCGGGACAGGGAATAGGGACGAGCAGTACTTC; CDR3aa: CASSPGTGNRDEQYF
d_gene: TRBD1; v_gene: TRBV7-2; j_gene: TRBJ2-7; abundance: .; CDR3nt: TGTGCCAGCAGCCAAGGACAGGGTAAAACCTACGAGCAGTACTTC; CDR3aa: CASSQGQGKTYEQYF
d_gene: TRBD1; v_gene: TRBV5-1; j_gene: TRBJ2-7; abundance: few; CDR3nt: TGCGCCAGCAGCCTGTTATACAGGGGACCGCAGTACTTC; CDR3aa: CASSLLYRGPQYF
d_gene: .; v_gene: TRBV27; j_gene: TRBJ2-1; abundance: .; CDR3nt: TGTGCCAGCTATGTCGAGCCGGCGCTTTACAATGAGCAGTTCTTC; CDR3aa: CASYVEPALYNEQFF
d_gene: TRBD1; v_gene: TRBV5-1; j_gene: TRBJ2-5; abundance: .; CDR3nt: TGCGCCAGCAGCTTGGGACAGGGGAGAATTGAGCAGTACTTC; CDR3aa: CASSLGQGRIEQYF
d_gene: .; v_gene: TRBV25-1; j_gene: TRBJ2-2; abundance: few; CDR3nt: TGTGCCAGCAGTGACCCTATCACCCCAGTTGGGGAGCTGCTTTTT; CDR3aa: CASSDPITPVGELLF
d_gene: .; v_gene: TRBV5-1; j_gene: TRBJ2-1; abundance: .; CDR3nt: TGCGCCAGCAGCTTGCGGGACCAAAGCTCCTACAATGAGCAGTTCTTC; CDR3aa: CASSLRDQSSYNEQFF
d_gene: .; v_gene: TRBV6-5; j_gene: TRBJ1-4; abundance: few; CDR3nt: TGTGCCAGCAGTTACTCGAATTTAGGGCTTCCCTTCGAAAAGCTGTTTTTT; CDR3aa: CASSYSNLGLPFEKLFF
d_gene: .; v_gene: TRBV25-1; j_gene: TRBJ2-3; abundance: few; CDR3nt: TGTGCCAGCAGTTATTCTCGGGGCACAGATACGCAGTATTTT; CDR3aa: CASSYSRGTDTQYF